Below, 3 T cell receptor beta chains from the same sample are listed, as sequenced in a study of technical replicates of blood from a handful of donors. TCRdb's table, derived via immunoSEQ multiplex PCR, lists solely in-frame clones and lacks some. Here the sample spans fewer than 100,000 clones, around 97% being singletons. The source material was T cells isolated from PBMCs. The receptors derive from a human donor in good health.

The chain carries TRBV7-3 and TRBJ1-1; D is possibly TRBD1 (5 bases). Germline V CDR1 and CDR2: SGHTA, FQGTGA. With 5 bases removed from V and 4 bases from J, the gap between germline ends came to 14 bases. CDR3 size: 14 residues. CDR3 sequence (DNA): TGTGCCAGCAGCCCGGGGGGGGACTTCACTGAAGCTTTCTTT. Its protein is CASSPGGDFTEAFF.

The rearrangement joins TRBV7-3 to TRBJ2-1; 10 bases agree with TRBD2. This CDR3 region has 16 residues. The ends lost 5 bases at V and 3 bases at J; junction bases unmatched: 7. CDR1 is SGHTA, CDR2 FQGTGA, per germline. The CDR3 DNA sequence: TGTGCCAGCAGCCGGGCCGGGACTAGCGTCTACAATGAGCAGTTCTTC. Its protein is CASSRAGTSVYNEQFF.

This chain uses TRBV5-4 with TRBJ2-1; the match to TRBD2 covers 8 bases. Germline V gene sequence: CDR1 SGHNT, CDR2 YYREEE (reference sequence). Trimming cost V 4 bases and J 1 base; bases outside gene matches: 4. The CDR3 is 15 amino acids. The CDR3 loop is CASSKIAGSYNEQFF. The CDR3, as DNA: TGTGCCAGCAGCAAGATAGCGGGATCCTACAATGAGCAGTTCTTC.